This TCR beta chain derives from a study of siplizumab effects on memory and regulatory T cells. Germline V gene data show CDR1 as MNHNY and CDR2 as SVGAGI (reference sequence). The CDR3 is 11 amino acids. V trimming: 8 bases; J trimming: 10 bases; junction bases outside the gene matches: 8. The assay was immunoSEQ multiplex PCR, and TCRdb's table has in-frame clones only and misses some. The data contain roughly 6,900 clones, roughly 70% of them singletons. For a few donor pairs, CD4+ naive/memory and CD8+ naive/effector-memory/TEMRA unstimulated subsets were also sequenced. The TCR comes from a human donor in good health. Sequencing was performed on effector memory CD8+ T cells sorted from blood. The subset here: unstimulated CD8+ effector memory T cells. V usage is TRBV6-6 and J usage is TRBJ2-7; 7 bases align to TRBD2. CDR3 residues: CASGGRVDQYF. For the CDR3, the DNA is TGTGCCAGCGGTGGGAGGGTTGATCAGTACTTC.